This passage covers 8 T cell receptor beta chains from one sample sequenced in a study of tumor-infiltrating lymphocytes in primary liver carcinoma. A primer matching the constant region was used to make TCR beta cDNA from 450 to 500 ng of total RNA. Modified slightly, ARM-PCR produced TCR beta libraries over three nested multiplex PCR rounds. Two initial PCR rounds of about 10 cycles each paired TRBV1-TRBV30 forward primers with a C-beta reverse primer. MiXCR was run by TCRdb on the multiplex PCR reads, yielding one entry per CDR3 protein. The profile shows about 78,000 distinct CDR3 sequences, more than 60% of them singletons. RNA and DNA were co-extracted from approximately 20-30 mg of unsorted bulk tissue. The sequencing input was liver tumor tissue from sampling region 4. Subset given: tumor region T4, right-lateral pole. These receptors originate from a man aged 35 to 55 with primary liver carcinoma and hepatitis B virus infection.

Comments on this clonotype: This may arise from a read error, as a much more abundant clone is one base away. The V call is TRBV7-9, the J call TRBJ2-5, with 10 bases that match TRBD2. This CDR3 contains 16 residues. CDR1 SEHNR and CDR2 FQNEAQ come from the germline V gene (reference sequence). CDR3: CAISSPASGSTKTQYF. The CDR3 DNA reads TGTGCCATCAGCTCACCCGCTAGCGGGAGTACGAAGACCCAGTACTTC.

Worth noting for this clonotype: The germline gene is not matched at one end of the junction; a read error may be the cause. This chain connects TRBV10-1 to TRBJ1-1; tentative D call: TRBD1 (5 bases). Germline loops: CDR1 WNHNN, CDR2 SYGVQD (reference sequence). This CDR3 has 13 amino acids. Here the CDR3 reads CASSMTENTGAFF. The CDR3 DNA follows: TGCGCCAGCAGTATGACAGAGAACACTGGAGCTTTCTTT.

Note on this clonotype: This may be a read error: a much more frequent sequence differs by one nucleotide. This chain connects TRBV7-9 to TRBJ2-7; D possibly corresponds to TRBD2 (6 bases). The CDR3 has 14 residues. In germline, CDR1 is SEHNR, CDR2 FQNEAQ (reference sequence). V was shortened by 4 bases and J by 6 bases, with 16 bases between the two germline ends. The CDR3 DNA reads TGTGCCAGCAGCTCAGCTGGGGCCGGGAGCGAGCAGTACTTC. Protein sequence: CASSSAGAGSEQYF.

The chain couples TRBV20-1 to TRBJ2-1, with D possibly TRBD2 on 5 matching bases. Germline loops: CDR1 DFQATT, CDR2 SNEGSKA (reference sequence). Trimming left V 8 bases short and J 5 bases short, with 16 bases between. This CDR3 has 13 amino acids. The CDR3 loop reads CSTSKGVHNEQFF. CDR3 DNA sequence: TGCAGTACCTCGAAGGGAGTCCACAATGAGCAGTTCTTC.

A remark on this clonotype: As the CDR3 is not closed by the conserved phenylalanine or tryptophan, this likely results from a read error. This chain joins TRBV5-1 and TRBJ2-7; D uncertain. Trimming left V 5 bases short and J 3 bases short, with 12 bases between. This CDR3 has 13 amino acids. Germline CDR1 is SGHRS and CDR2 is YFSETQ. This chain's CDR3 is CASRSADGYEQYI. The CDR3 DNA reads as TGCGCCAGCAGGTCGGCGGATGGCTACGAGCAGTACATC.

Regarding this clonotype: The junction does not match germline at one end; this may be a read error. The chain couples TRBV11-2 to TRBJ2-7; TRBD1 matches 9 bases. Germline V gene sequence: CDR1 SGHAT, CDR2 FQNNGV. The CDR3 contains 15 residues. The CDR3 here is CTSSLQGTGLREHYF. The CDR3 bases are TGTACCAGCAGCTTACAAGGGACAGGGTTGCGGGAGCACTACTTC.

On this clonotype: Since the CDR3 does not end with the conserved phenylalanine or tryptophan, this likely comes from a read error. This rearrangement joins TRBV29-1 to TRBJ2-7, with D perhaps TRBD1 or TRBD2 (5 bases each). V was shortened by 7 bases and J by 5 bases, with 18 bases between the two germline ends. Germline values: CDR1 SQVTM, CDR2 ANQGSEA. The CDR3 is made up of 13 amino acids. DNA of the CDR3: TGCAGCGCCGAGGGGCAGGAGTCCCACGAGCAGTACCTC. Translating gives CSAEGQESHEQYL.

Note on this clonotype: The germline gene is not matched at one end of the junction; a read error may be the cause. This sequence joins TRBV12-3 or TRBV12-4 and TRBJ2-7; D may be TRBD1 or TRBD2 (5 bases each). This CDR3 is built from 12 residues. The CDR3 nucleotides read TGTGCCACCAGCTGGGGGAAGTACGAGGAGTACTTC. Its translation is CATSWGKYEEYF.